This T cell receptor (beta chain) was sequenced for a study of blood T cell repertoires in COVID-19. Across 24 US areas, participants ranged in age from about 18 to 100 years. Participants' own reports of clinical history determined their cohort assignment. Libraries were prepared by immunoSEQ multiplex PCR; TCRdb keeps only in-frame clonotypes and omits some of them. The table includes more than 300,000 clones, roughly 86% detected once. The CDR3 length is 15 residues. Germline CDR1 reads LGHNA; CDR2 reads YNFKEQ. The V end lost 3 bases, the J end lost 2 bases, and 14 bases lay between the germline ends.

The sequencing sample was made of PBMCs or T cells enriched from blood (not recorded which). J is TRBJ2-7 and V is TRBV4-2; D is uncertain. The receptor was derived from a middle-aged man in a cohort exposed to, infected with or recovered from COVID-19 (not recorded which). The CDR3 region is CASSQESWRTYEQYF. In nucleotides, the CDR3 is TGTGCCAGCAGCCAGGAGAGTTGGCGCACCTACGAGCAGTACTTC.